The 14 T cell receptor beta chains given below trace back to one sample, sequenced in a study of T cells after yellow fever vaccination. In TCRdb, the 5' RACE reads were re-called with MiXCR into one record per CDR3 protein. The sample contains 620,000 or so distinct CDR3 sequences, 12% of which appear only once. Here the sequenced sample was PBMCs, taken on the day of the yellow fever booster vaccination. These receptors originate from a young man who received the YFV17D yellow fever vaccine.

This clonotype showed up just a few times. This rearrangement joins TRBV30 to TRBJ2-6, with D possibly TRBD1 on 5 matching bases. This CDR3 has 14 residues. The V gene's germline CDR1 is GTSNPN and CDR2 SVGIG (reference sequence). With 2 bases removed from V and 2 bases from J, the gap between germline ends came to 7 bases. DNA for the CDR3: TGTGCCTGGAGTTCCAGGGCTGGGGCCAACGTCCTGACTTTC. Its protein product is CAWSSRAGANVLTF.

This clonotype was recorded at least ten times. The CDR3 DNA follows: TGTGCCAGCAGAACGGGTCGCTACGAGCAGTACTTC. This gives the protein CASRTGRYEQYF. The chain couples TRBV6-5 to TRBJ2-7; D remains unclear. CDR1 and CDR2 (germline): MNHEY, SVGAGI. The CDR3 covers 12 residues. V was pared by 6 bases and J by 3 bases, with 9 bases between.

As regards this clonotype: A much larger clone sits a single nucleotide away, making a read error possible. The chain couples TRBV7-2 to TRBJ2-1; TRBD2 aligns across 7 bases. Germline V CDR1 and CDR2: SGHTA, FQGNSA. The CDR3 totals 13 residues. The CDR3, as DNA: TGTGCCAGCGGCTTAGACGGGAGGCCCAAGCAGTTCTTC. It translates to CASGLDGRPKQFF.

CDR3 region: CSVVVQLQETQYF. For the CDR3, the DNA is TGCAGCGTTGTAGTACAGCTCCAAGAGACCCAGTACTTC. The gene calls are TRBV29-1 and TRBJ2-5, with D uncertain. Germline V gives CDR1 SQVTM, CDR2 ANQGSEA. Trimming took 4 bases from V and 1 from J, leaving 10 bases between them. The CDR3 is made up of 13 amino acids.

This clonotype has just a few counts. The chain links TRBV6-1 to TRBJ2-7; 13 nucleotides match TRBD2. V was clipped by 5 bases and J by 6 bases; unmatched bases: 10. The germline V gene has CDR1 MNHNS and CDR2 SASEGT. CDR3 length equals 16 residues. The CDR3 protein is CASSTLLAGGSGEQYF. In DNA, the CDR3 is TGTGCCAGCAGTACCCTACTAGCGGGAGGGTCGGGCGAGCAGTACTTC.

This clonotype was detected a few times. The V gene is TRBV3-1, the J gene TRBJ2-7; 9 bases align to TRBD2. The V segment lost 1 base and the J segment 4 bases; nucleotides outside the gene matches: 8. This CDR3 region has 16 residues. The germline V gene encodes CDR1 LGHDT and CDR2 YNNKEL (reference sequence). CDR3 sequence: CASSQVGLAGTYEQYF. The DNA for the CDR3 is TGTGCCAGCAGCCAAGTCGGGCTAGCGGGAACGTACGAGCAGTACTTC.

This clonotype has a handful of counts. The rearrangement links TRBV6-1 to TRBJ2-2; D is ambiguous. The CDR3 totals 13 residues. Trimming took 6 bases from V and 6 from J, leaving 11 bases between them. CDR1 and CDR2 (germline): MNHNS, SASEGT. CDR3 sequence reads: CASSQDTAGELFF. CDR3 nucleotide sequence: TGTGCCAGCAGCCAAGACACGGCCGGGGAGCTGTTTTTT.

This clonotype was seen only once. The genes are TRBV7-6 and TRBJ2-1; the D call may be TRBD1 or TRBD2 (5 bases each). This CDR3 has 13 residues. Deletions cut 0 bases from V and 9 bases from J, with 9 bases between. Germline V gives CDR1 SGHVS, CDR2 FNYEAQ. The CDR3 nucleotides are TGTGCCAGCAGCTTAGCGCACGGGGCTGAGCAGTTCTTC. Translation gives CASSLAHGAEQFF.

This clonotype has just a few counts. The chain combines TRBV5-1 with TRBJ2-1; no reliable D call. The CDR3 runs to 15 residues. Germline assignment: CDR1 SGHRS and CDR2 YFSETQ. V lost 9 bases, J lost 6 bases, and 22 bases lay in between. In nucleotides, the CDR3 is TGCGCCACGGGCCGCGATTGGGATCCTGGCAATGAGCAGTTCTTC. This sequence encodes CATGRDWDPGNEQFF.

This clonotype was seen more than once but under ten times. The chain is built from TRBV29-1 and TRBJ2-5; the D is unclear. CDR1 is SQVTM and CDR2 is ANQGSEA in the germline V gene. CDR3 size: 15 residues. Trimming shortened V by 2 bases and J by 3 bases, and 16 bases separated the two germline ends. The chain's CDR3 is CSVEPLSEPKETQYF. CDR3 coding DNA: TGCAGCGTTGAACCCCTCTCGGAACCAAAAGAGACCCAGTACTTC. The full variable domain, rest sourced from reference TRBV29-1 and TRBJ2-5, is SAVISQKPSRDICQRGTSLTIQCQVDSQVTMMFWYRQQPGQSLTLIATANQGSEATYESGFVIDKFPISRPNLTFSTLTVSNMSPEDSSIYLCSVEPLSEPKETQYFGPGTRLLVL.

The chain recombines TRBV7-2 with TRBJ2-5; 7 nucleotides align to TRBD1. The CDR3 spans 14 residues. With 3 bases clipped from V and 4 bases from J, the junction kept 5 bases outside the gene matches. Looked up from germline, CDR1 is SGHTA and CDR2 is FQGNSA. CDR3 sequence (DNA): TGTGCCAGCAGCTTCGACGACAGGGTAGAGACCCAGTACTTC. Translating gives CASSFDDRVETQYF.

For the CDR3, the DNA is TGTGCCAGCAGTTCCCCTAACCAGAACAATGAGCAGTTCTTC. It is translated as CASSSPNQNNEQFF. V and J are TRBV6-2 or TRBV6-3 and TRBJ2-1, with D hard to call. Trimming removed 4 bases at V and 5 bases at J, with 12 bases between. The CDR3 is 14 amino acids. Germline assignment: CDR1 MNHEY and CDR2 SVGEGT.

V gene TRBV7-2 combines with J gene TRBJ1-5; D unresolved. V was cut by 5 bases and J by 0 bases, with 8 bases left in between. The CDR3 has 14 amino acids. Germline assignment: CDR1 SGHTA and CDR2 FQGNSA. CDR3 DNA: TGTGCCAGCAGCGCGGACCCTAGCAATCAGCCCCAGCATTTT. This translates into CASSADPSNQPQHF.

This chain joins TRBV6-5 and TRBJ2-1; D call uncertain. The CDR3 runs 15 residues. Looked up from germline, CDR1 is MNHEY and CDR2 is SVGAGI. Deletions cut 2 bases from V and 6 bases from J, with 14 bases between. CDR3 coding DNA: TGTGCCAGCAGTTACGATTGGGGTCGATCCAATGAGCAGTTCTTC. As protein: CASSYDWGRSNEQFF.